The clone carrying this T cell receptor (beta chain) has only a few counts. The antigen is undetermined. TCRdb reanalysed the 5' RACE reads using MiXCR and keeps one entry per CDR3 protein. The table has more than 6,500 distinct CDR3 sequences, about 50% seen once; the top ten hold less than 4%. Study-level findings and limits: The larger-cohort validation was restricted to a single TCR beta V-J rearrangement rather than whole repertoires.

The germline V gene encodes CDR1 SQVTM and CDR2 ANQGSEA. This CDR3 is built from 14 residues. Trimming removed 4 bases at V and 2 bases at J, with 14 bases between. CD25-based Treg depletion was applied to purified naive CD4+ T cells. The chain has TRBV29-1 and TRBJ1-1; D may be TRBD1 (5 bases). The sequenced sample was naive CD4+ T cells sorted from a lymph node. Specified subset: naive CD4+ T cells, CD4+CD45RA+CD25-. The receptor was derived from a female donor with breast cancer. The chain's CDR3 is CSVVLGLGNTEAFF. The CDR3 nucleotides read TGCAGCGTTGTTTTGGGGCTGGGAAACACTGAAGCTTTCTTT.